This passage covers 27 T cell receptor beta chains from one sample sequenced in a study of blood T cell repertoires in COVID-19 (dated by TCRdb to 2018 to 2020). Library preparation used the immunoSEQ multiplex PCR assay. As stored in TCRdb, this immuneACCESS dataset retains in-frame rearrangements with V and J assigned. A fraction of the clones does not appear; measured against another copy, unresolved V genes explain less than half of the discrepancy, and the remainder lacks a known reason. Across this sample there are under 200,000 clones, with roughly 83% seen only once. The top ten hold 2.9% of the sample. Sequences were obtained from peripheral blood. These receptors were collected from a woman between 55 and 75 years old with acute or convalescent COVID-19.

The J gene is TRBJ1-1, the V gene TRBV10-3; D gene unclear. Germline CDR1 is ENHRY and CDR2 is SYGVKD. Trimming took off 2 bases at V and 10 bases at J, with 11 bases between the two ends. The CDR3 is 12 amino acids. CDR3 sequence (DNA): TGTGCCATCAGTGAGACACCGCCAATAGCTTTCTTT. Its protein product is CAISETPPIAFF.

This chain connects TRBV24-1 to TRBJ1-6; TRBD1 might be the D (5 bases). CDR3 length: 12 residues. Per germline, CDR1 KGHDR and CDR2 SFDVKD. V dropped 8 bases and J dropped 16 bases, with 17 bases sitting between them. CDR3 DNA: TGTGCCACCAAGGGGACCGCGGGGGATCTCCACTTT. It codes for CATKGTAGDLHF.

The rearrangement joins TRBV28 to TRBJ2-5, with D tentatively TRBD2 (5 bases). V was cut by 4 bases and J by 5 bases, with 17 bases left in between. Germline CDR1 reads MDHEN; CDR2 reads SYDVKM. This CDR3 is built from 15 residues. The CDR3 sequence is CASSSPSRGQETQYF. As DNA, the CDR3 is TGTGCCAGCAGTTCCCCCTCCAGAGGGCAGGAGACCCAGTACTTC.

The V gene is TRBV11-3, the J gene TRBJ2-2, with 8 bases aligning to TRBD2. The germline V gene has CDR1 SGHNT and CDR2 YENEEA. The CDR3 totals 16 residues. V shed 1 base and J 5 bases; nucleotides not matched to a gene: 6. CDR3 loop: CASSLAGGLETGELFF. The CDR3 DNA reads as TGTGCCAGCAGCTTAGCGGGGGGGCTCGAAACCGGGGAGCTGTTTTTT.

This chain joins TRBV27 and TRBJ2-1, with 9 bases aligning to TRBD2. The V gene's germline CDR1 is MNHEY and CDR2 SMNVEV (reference sequence). The CDR3 spans 19 residues. The ends lost 11 bases at V and 0 bases at J; junction bases unmatched: 20. The CDR3 DNA reads as TGTGCCGCAAAGCCGGTCGGTAGCGGGGGTCGAAGCTCCTACAATGAGCAGTTCTTC. It encodes CAAKPVGSGGRSSYNEQFF.

This rearrangement joins TRBV24-1 to TRBJ2-7; 7 bases fit TRBD1. Germline trimming cut 1 base from V and 3 bases from J; bases unmatched to any gene: 5. Germline V CDR1 and CDR2: KGHDR, SFDVKD. The CDR3 loop spans 15 amino acids. CDR3 DNA sequence: TGTGCCACCAGTGATTTCGGGGCAGGGGGCTACGAGCAGTACTTC. Translation gives CATSDFGAGGYEQYF.

The chain uses TRBV5-1 and TRBJ2-7; TRBD2 matches 9 bases. CDR1 is SGHRS and CDR2 is YFSETQ in the germline V gene. The CDR3 is made up of 15 amino acids. Trimming cost V 6 bases and J 5 bases; bases outside gene matches: 12. CDR3 nucleotides: TGCGCCAGCACTTCGGCGGGGGGGCCTAAGGACGAGCAGTACTTC. Protein sequence: CASTSAGGPKDEQYF.

This chain uses TRBV19 with TRBJ2-1, with 10 bases identical to TRBD2. This CDR3 is built from 19 residues. Looked up from germline, CDR1 is LNHDA and CDR2 is SQIVND (reference sequence). The trim removed 1 base at V and 2 bases at J, leaving 11 bases unmatched. The CDR3 is CASSIGRSGGPHTYNEQFF. The DNA of the CDR3 is TGTGCCAGTAGTATAGGTCGTAGCGGGGGGCCCCATACCTACAATGAGCAGTTCTTC.

The chain couples TRBV6-6 to TRBJ1-1; 8 bases align to TRBD1. CDR1 and CDR2 (germline): MNHNY, SVGAGI (reference sequence). The V gene end was trimmed by 10 bases and the J gene end by 5 bases; junction bases not matched to a gene: 6. The CDR3 contains 12 residues. In DNA form, the CDR3 reads TGTGCCATCACAGGGGGGGGGACTGAAGCTTTCTTT. Protein: CAITGGGTEAFF.

V and J are TRBV11-2 and TRBJ1-2; the match to TRBD1 covers 7 bases. Germline loops: CDR1 SGHAT, CDR2 FQNNGV. This CDR3 spans 14 amino acids. The ends lost 5 bases at V and 8 bases at J; junction bases unmatched: 11. The CDR3 reads CASSPDRAGWGYTF. DNA for the CDR3: TGTGCCAGCAGCCCAGACAGGGCCGGATGGGGCTACACCTTC.

This clone was counted only a few times. The gene calls are TRBV7-9 and TRBJ2-3, with 11 bases aligning to TRBD2. The CDR3 has 15 amino acids. V lost 5 bases to trimming and J lost 5 bases; unmatched junction nucleotides: 6. Germline V gene lookup returns CDR1 SEHNR and CDR2 FQNEAQ (reference sequence). DNA for the CDR3: TGTGCCAGCAGCCCGGTAGCGGGGGGGGGAGATACGCAGTATTTT. Its protein is CASSPVAGGGDTQYF.

V gene TRBV24-1 combines with J gene TRBJ1-2; tentative D call: TRBD1 (5 bases). CDR1 KGHDR and CDR2 SFDVKD come from the germline V gene. The V end lost 0 bases, the J end lost 7 bases, and 8 bases lay between the germline ends. The CDR3 spans 13 residues. CDR3 amino acids: CATSDLLGAGYTF. The CDR3 region has the DNA TGTGCCACCAGTGATTTGTTAGGGGCTGGCTACACCTTC.

The chain has TRBV7-9 and TRBJ2-5, with 7 bases matching TRBD1. Per the germline V gene, CDR1 is SEHNR and CDR2 is FQNEAQ (reference sequence). The CDR3 runs to 15 residues. J was trimmed by 1 base and V by 5 bases; bases with no gene match: 7. The CDR3 region is CASSPQGDSQETQYF. DNA of the CDR3: TGTGCCAGCAGCCCGCAGGGGGACAGCCAAGAGACCCAGTACTTC.

This clone was observed a handful of times. The chain employs TRBV19 and TRBJ2-6; D unresolved. CDR3 length equals 16 residues. CDR1 is LNHDA, CDR2 SQIVND, per germline (reference sequence). With 2 bases removed from V and 2 bases from J, the gap between germline ends came to 10 bases. CDR3 sequence reads: CASSIKGGAGANVLTF. Written as DNA, the CDR3 is TGTGCCAGTAGTATAAAAGGCGGTGCTGGGGCCAACGTCCTGACTTTC.

The chain employs TRBV9 and TRBJ1-6; a possible D gene is TRBD1 (5 bases). V lost 8 bases and J lost 12, with 9 bases in between. CDR3 size: 10 residues. Germline CDR1 SGDLS, CDR2 YYNGEE. The CDR3 region is CASGGIPLHF. The CDR3 bases are TGTGCCAGTGGGGGGATACCCCTCCACTTT.

V is TRBV18 and J is TRBJ1-2; unclear D gene. The germline V and J ends were trimmed by 1 base and 6 bases, with 9 bases remaining between them. The CDR3 has 13 amino acids. Germline V gene sequence: CDR1 KGHSH, CDR2 LQKENI. CDR3 sequence (DNA): TGTGCCAGCTCACCACGCCACAGTGATGGCTACACCTTC. Protein product: CASSPRHSDGYTF.

The V and J genes are TRBV12-3 or TRBV12-4 and TRBJ2-1; TRBD1 matches 9 bases. The junction had 2 bases not matched to a gene; V was cut back by 10 bases and J by 1 base. The CDR3 has 13 amino acids. In DNA, the CDR3 is TGTGCCACCGGGACAGGGTCCTACAATGAGCAGTTCTTC. Protein product: CATGTGSYNEQFF.

V is TRBV6-5 and J is TRBJ1-1; 7 nucleotides line up with TRBD1. From germline, CDR1 is MNHEY and CDR2 SVGAGI. The CDR3 is made up of 15 amino acids. The V segment lost 0 bases and the J segment 5 bases; nucleotides outside the gene matches: 6. This CDR3 reads CASSYSRTGGTEAFF. The CDR3, as DNA: TGTGCCAGCAGTTACTCCCGGACAGGAGGGACTGAAGCTTTCTTT.

The chain links TRBV5-6 to TRBJ1-3; 9 bases agree with TRBD1. From germline, CDR1 is SGHDT and CDR2 YYEEEE. The V segment lost 4 bases and the J segment 3 bases; nucleotides outside the gene matches: 8. The length of the CDR3 is 16 residues. CDR3 nucleotides: TGTGCCAGCAGCCTCGGGCCGGACAGGGGTGGAAACACCATATATTTT. It codes for CASSLGPDRGGNTIYF.

This chain joins TRBV28 and TRBJ2-7; D ambiguous. V lost 5 bases and J lost 4, with 15 bases in between. There are 14 residues in the CDR3. Per the germline V gene, CDR1 is MDHEN and CDR2 is SYDVKM. For the CDR3, the DNA is TGTGCCAGCAGTAGCCTTCTCCTACCTTACGAGCAGTACTTC. This translates into CASSSLLLPYEQYF.

V and J are TRBV4-2 and TRBJ1-6; D call uncertain. The length of the CDR3 is 15 residues. V lost 2 bases and J 7 bases, leaving 12 bases between the germline ends. The germline CDR1 and CDR2 sequences are LGHNA and YNFKEQ. The chain's CDR3 is CASSQTRTGNSPLHF. The CDR3 coding sequence is TGTGCCAGCAGCCAAACCAGGACGGGGAATTCACCCCTCCACTTT.

The V and J genes are TRBV7-2 and TRBJ2-1, with 10 bases that match TRBD2. The V gene's germline CDR1 is SGHTA and CDR2 FQGNSA. The CDR3 contains 17 residues. The J segment lost 8 bases and the V segment lost 3 bases, leaving 13 bases of the junction unmatched. CDR3 nucleotides: TGTGCCAGCAGCTTTTCTAGCGGGGGCGGGGTAAAGGATGAGCAGTTCTTC. Protein product: CASSFSSGGGVKDEQFF.

This clone was counted between two and nine times. This chain uses TRBV4-2 with TRBJ2-2; possibly TRBD1 for D (7 bases). The length of the CDR3 is 15 residues. V dropped 4 bases and J dropped 7 bases, with 16 bases sitting between them. Germline V CDR1 and CDR2: LGHNA, YNFKEQ. CDR3 nucleotide sequence: TGTGCCAGCAGCCGGGGACAGCCCGGGAGCGGGGAGCTGTTTTTT. Translating it yields CASSRGQPGSGELFF.

The CDR3 DNA reads as TGTGCCAGCAGTTTAGACACCCACGGCTACACCTTC. It specifies CASSLDTHGYTF. V usage is TRBV28 and J usage is TRBJ1-2; no firm D call. The CDR3 runs to 12 residues. V was pared by 2 bases and J by 8 bases, with 9 bases between. Germline CDR1 MDHEN, CDR2 SYDVKM.

This rearrangement joins TRBV18 to TRBJ1-1, with 8 positions matching TRBD1. There are 14 residues in the CDR3. The germline CDR1 and CDR2 sequences are KGHSH and LQKENI. V was clipped by 4 bases and J by 4 bases; unmatched bases: 5. The CDR3 nucleotides are TGTGCCAGCTCACTGACAGGGGAAGTCACTGAAGCTTTCTTT. Its translation is CASSLTGEVTEAFF.

V is TRBV27 and J is TRBJ1-1; D is undetermined. CDR1 and CDR2 from the germline V gene are MNHEY and SMNVEV (reference sequence). The CDR3 is 16 residues long. Trimming left V 5 bases short and J 4 bases short, with 20 bases between. For the CDR3, the DNA is TGTGCCAGCAGTAGCCGACGCAAGACGGGAAGCACTGAAGCTTTCTTT. It encodes CASSSRRKTGSTEAFF.

The rearrangement uses TRBV20-1 and TRBJ2-1; TRBD2 matches at 8 bases. Trimming cost V 3 bases and J 7 bases; bases outside gene matches: 14. In germline, CDR1 is DFQATT, CDR2 SNEGSKA (reference sequence). The length of the CDR3 is 16 residues. The CDR3 protein is CSASPWLSGGPNEQFF. The CDR3 nucleotides are TGCAGTGCTAGTCCGTGGTTGAGCGGGGGTCCGAATGAGCAGTTCTTC.